This T cell receptor (beta chain) was obtained from a study of blood T cell repertoires in COVID-19. V was trimmed by 5 bases and J by 0 bases, leaving 11 bases between them. CDR3 length: 16 residues. CDR1 LNHDA and CDR2 SQIVND come from the germline V gene (reference sequence). Per the original methods: The assay estimated nucleated cells by amplifying reference gene primers. Clones were read by immunoSEQ multiplex PCR, and TCRdb kept only the in-frame ones, dropping some. V and J calls plus clone size are reproduced from that table; the DNA served to infer D and trimming. There are about 250,000 clones in the sample; over 75% occur only once, and 5.1% lies in the top ten.

What was sequenced was peripheral blood. The chain has TRBV19 and TRBJ1-6; D gene uncertain. The sequence came from a man aged 50-60 years with COVID-19, enrolled during active disease. The CDR3 DNA reads TGTGCCAGTAGTGCAGGTGGAAGCTCCTATAATTCACCCCTCCACTTT. It codes for CASSAGGSSYNSPLHF.